Presented here are 28 T cell receptor beta chains from one specimen sequenced in a study of blood T cell repertoires in COVID-19. Sequencing used immunoSEQ multiplex PCR; TCRdb keeps in-frame clones, though not all of them. This sample yields under 250,000 clones, of which roughly 84% are seen a single time; approximately 2.6% belongs to the top ten. Material for sequencing was peripheral blood. Every receptor here comes from a man between 45 and 60 years old who had recovered from COVID-19.

The DNA of the CDR3 is TGTGCCAGCGCCTATGGGCCTCTGGATTCACCCCTCCACTTT. As protein: CASAYGPLDSPLHF. The chain links TRBV27 to TRBJ1-6; D gene unclear. Germline CDR1 MNHEY, CDR2 SMNVEV (reference sequence). Trimming shortened V by 8 bases and J by 8 bases, and 16 bases separated the two germline ends. There are 14 residues in the CDR3.

A single count supports this clone. The chain uses TRBV6-5 and TRBJ1-3; D might be TRBD1 (5 bases). The V gene lost 2 bases and the J gene lost 2 bases, with 10 bases spanning the gap. Germline CDR1 and CDR2: MNHEY and SVGAGI. This CDR3 comprises 15 residues. CDR3 sequence (DNA): TGTGCCAGCAGTTACGGGGGGGGAACTGGAAACACCATATATTTT. It translates to CASSYGGGTGNTIYF.

This clone was detected a few times. The chain carries TRBV18 and TRBJ2-7; 8 bases are shared with TRBD1. CDR1 is KGHSH, CDR2 LQKENI, per germline. The CDR3 is 13 amino acids. V lost 2 bases, J lost 6 bases, and 3 bases stayed unmatched. CDR3 sequence (DNA): TGTGCCAGCTCACCAGACAGGGGACGCGAGCAGTACTTC. This encodes CASSPDRGREQYF.

This clone is a singleton in its sample. The chain carries TRBV30 and TRBJ2-7; TRBD1 agrees at 11 bases. Trimming at V came to 1 base and at J to 5 bases, leaving 4 bases not matched to a gene. Germline loops: CDR1 GTSNPN, CDR2 SVGIG (reference sequence). CDR3 length: 14 amino acids. CDR3 coding DNA: TGTGCCTGGAGTGAGGGGACAGGGGGGGACGAGCAGTACTTC. Residues: CAWSEGTGGDEQYF.

This rearrangement joins TRBV24-1 to TRBJ2-5; TRBD2 might be the D (5 bases). The CDR3 sequence is 16 residues long. Germline V gene lookup returns CDR1 KGHDR and CDR2 SFDVKD. V was shortened by 1 base and J by 1 base, with 12 bases between the two germline ends. The CDR3, as DNA: TGTGCCACCAGTGATTTCGGGAAGGACTTCCAAGAGACCCAGTACTTC. Amino acids: CATSDFGKDFQETQYF.

The chain is built from TRBV9 and TRBJ2-1; TRBD2 might be the D (5 bases). Germline values: CDR1 SGDLS, CDR2 YYNGEE. This CDR3 comprises 15 residues. Trimming took off 4 bases at V and 0 bases at J, with 11 bases between the two ends. The CDR3 reads CASSTLAHSYNEQFF. CDR3 sequence (DNA): TGTGCCAGCAGCACTTTAGCGCACTCCTACAATGAGCAGTTCTTC.

The V call is TRBV30, the J call TRBJ1-4, with D tentatively TRBD1 (5 bases). The CDR3 is 14 amino acids. CDR1 and CDR2 from the germline V gene are GTSNPN and SVGIG (reference sequence). Trimming removed 1 base at V and 7 bases at J, with 13 bases between. The CDR3 protein is CAWSDRGVSEKLFF. CDR3 nucleotides: TGTGCCTGGAGTGATAGGGGCGTTTCTGAAAAACTGTTTTTT.

The chain employs TRBV19 and TRBJ1-2; 8 nucleotides line up with TRBD1. The CDR3 is 14 amino acids. Germline assignment: CDR1 LNHDA and CDR2 SQIVND (reference sequence). V was clipped by 6 bases and J by 7 bases; unmatched bases: 10. The CDR3: CASSADRQGPGYTF. CDR3 bases: TGTGCCAGTAGCGCCGATCGACAGGGGCCTGGCTACACCTTC.

The chain joins TRBV7-2 to TRBJ2-5; TRBD2 agrees at 7 bases. This CDR3 region has 15 residues. Trimming at V came to 0 bases and at J to 4 bases, leaving 5 bases not matched to a gene. Germline V gives CDR1 SGHTA, CDR2 FQGNSA. The CDR3 DNA is TGTGCCAGCAGCTTAGCGAGGGTAGCGGGAGAGACCCAGTACTTC. Translation: CASSLARVAGETQYF.

The chain has TRBV27 and TRBJ1-6; D is uncertain. CDR1 is MNHEY and CDR2 is SMNVEV in the germline V gene (reference sequence). There are 19 residues in the CDR3. V lost 1 base, J lost 0 bases, and 16 bases lay in between. The DNA for the CDR3 is TGTGCCAGCAGTTTATATTCATCGAGAGGGAGCTCCTATAATTCACCCCTCCACTTT. This sequence encodes CASSLYSSRGSSYNSPLHF.

This chain uses TRBV19 with TRBJ1-1; 9 nucleotides align to TRBD1. This CDR3 spans 17 amino acids. The junction had 11 bases not matched to a gene; V was cut back by 6 bases and J by 0 bases. Per germline, CDR1 LNHDA and CDR2 SQIVND (reference sequence). In DNA, the CDR3 is TGTGCCAGTAGCCCGGGACAGGGAATAAAACTGAACACTGAAGCTTTCTTT. Protein product: CASSPGQGIKLNTEAFF. Supplemented by reference TRBV19 and TRBJ1-1, the full variable domain reads DGGITQSPKYLFRKEGQNVTLSCEQNLNHDAMYWYRQDPGQGLRLIYYSQIVNDFQKGDIAEGYSVSREKKESFPLTVTSAQKNPTAFYLCASSPGQGIKLNTEAFFGQGTRLTVV.

The gene calls are TRBV11-2 and TRBJ2-7, with 12 nucleotides matching TRBD2. Germline lookup yields CDR1 SGHAT and CDR2 FQNNGV. Trimming cost V 5 bases and J 4 bases; bases outside gene matches: 6. The length of the CDR3 is 15 residues. The DNA for the CDR3 is TGTGCCAGCAGCCCCGGTACTAGCGGGAGGTACGAGCAGTACTTC. Its translation is CASSPGTSGRYEQYF.

J is TRBJ2-2 and V is TRBV11-2; D remains unclear. The CDR3 sequence is 13 residues long. The V end was cut by 6 bases, the J end by 2 bases, with 7 bases between. Germline V gene sequence: CDR1 SGHAT, CDR2 FQNNGV. The CDR3 nucleotides are TGTGCCAGCAGTAGAATAAACACCGGGGAGCTGTTTTTT. Translating gives CASSRINTGELFF.

This chain connects TRBV19 to TRBJ1-5; maybe TRBD1 (5 bases). The CDR3 extends over 16 amino acids. The V gene lost 1 base and the J gene lost 1 base, with 11 bases spanning the gap. The V gene's germline CDR1 is LNHDA and CDR2 SQIVND (reference sequence). Written as DNA, the CDR3 is TGTGCCAGTAGTATAGTCGCAGGGTGGAGCAATCAGCCCCAGCATTTT. This sequence encodes CASSIVAGWSNQPQHF.

There are a few counts of this clone. The chain joins TRBV7-2 to TRBJ2-3, with 14 bases matching TRBD2. Trimming took 2 bases from V and 10 from J; bases not matched to a gene: 8. The CDR3 extends over 16 amino acids. Germline-derived CDR1 and CDR2 are SGHTA and FQGNSA. The CDR3 loop is CASSLMGLAGVEAQYF. CDR3 DNA sequence: TGTGCCAGCAGCTTAATGGGACTAGCGGGAGTGGAGGCGCAGTATTTT. Supplemented by reference TRBV7-2 and TRBJ2-3, the full variable domain reads GAGVSQSPSNKVTEKGKDVELRCDPISGHTALYWYRQSLGQGLEFLIYFQGNSAPDKSGLPSDRFSAERTGGSVSTLTIQRTQQEDSAVYLCASSLMGLAGVEAQYFGPGTRLTVL.

This clone was recorded a few times. J is TRBJ1-5 and V is TRBV30; the D is unclear. Germline assignment: CDR1 GTSNPN and CDR2 SVGIG (reference sequence). The CDR3 spans 17 residues. Trimming stripped 0 bases from V and 0 bases from J, with 15 bases between. DNA for the CDR3: TGTGCCTGGAGTGTAAGCCACGGCAGGTTTAGCAATCAGCCCCAGCATTTT. Translating it yields CAWSVSHGRFSNQPQHF.

This clone was seen only a few times. The chain has TRBV6-5 and TRBJ2-5; 7 positions match TRBD1. The CDR3 totals 15 residues. The V gene end was trimmed by 4 bases and the J gene end by 7 bases; junction bases not matched to a gene: 12. Germline CDR1 MNHEY, CDR2 SVGAGI. The CDR3 sequence: CASSWGRQGGGTQYF. The CDR3 DNA sequence: TGTGCCAGCAGTTGGGGCCGACAGGGCGGAGGGACCCAGTACTTC.

The J gene is TRBJ2-7, the V gene TRBV5-1, with TRBD1 matching over 8 bases. Germline V lookup: CDR1 SGHRS, CDR2 YFSETQ. Trimming cost V 3 bases and J 6 bases; bases outside gene matches: 5. The CDR3 runs 13 residues. This CDR3 is CASSSGQGIEQYF. Written as DNA, the CDR3 is TGCGCCAGCAGCTCAGGACAGGGCATCGAGCAGTACTTC.

The chain links TRBV18 to TRBJ2-2; possibly TRBD1 for D (6 bases). CDR1 is KGHSH and CDR2 is LQKENI in the germline V gene. Trimming left V 6 bases short and J 6 bases short, with 11 bases between. This CDR3 contains 13 residues. This CDR3 is CASSGATSGELFF. The DNA for the CDR3 is TGTGCCAGCTCGGGGGCCACCTCCGGGGAGCTGTTTTTT.

V and J are TRBV18 and TRBJ2-2; 7 nucleotides agree with TRBD1. CDR1 is KGHSH, CDR2 LQKENI, per germline. J was trimmed by 0 bases and V by 6 bases; bases with no gene match: 4. This CDR3 is 15 amino acids long. This CDR3 is CASSTGTANTGELFF. The CDR3 coding sequence is TGTGCCAGCTCTACGGGGACAGCGAACACCGGGGAGCTGTTTTTT.

V gene TRBV19 combines with J gene TRBJ1-1; D might be TRBD1 (5 bases). Germline CDR1 LNHDA, CDR2 SQIVND (reference sequence). Trimming took off 9 bases at V and 4 bases at J, with 9 bases between the two ends. This CDR3 contains 11 residues. The DNA for the CDR3 is TGTGCCAGCCAGGGAAGCACTGAAGCTTTCTTT. Translating it yields CASQGSTEAFF.

The J gene is TRBJ2-7, the V gene TRBV6-5, with TRBD2 as a possible D gene (7 bases). The CDR3 length is 15 residues. Trimming took 6 bases from V and 3 from J, leaving 18 bases between them. The germline CDR1 and CDR2 sequences are MNHEY and SVGAGI. This chain's CDR3 is CASRGGAGFNYEQYF. CDR3 DNA: TGTGCCAGCAGGGGGGGGGCCGGATTCAACTACGAGCAGTACTTC.

The rearrangement uses TRBV6-5 and TRBJ2-5; possible D gene TRBD2, 6 bases. Germline V gene data show CDR1 as MNHEY and CDR2 as SVGAGI. Trimming took 2 bases from V and 7 from J, leaving 14 bases between them. CDR3 length: 14 residues. For the CDR3, the DNA is TGTGCCAGCAGTTACACGGGAGATAAGGTGACCCAGTACTTC. Encoded protein: CASSYTGDKVTQYF.

The chain has TRBV20-1 and TRBJ1-1; 7 nucleotides agree with TRBD1. CDR3 size: 11 residues. The junction had 8 bases not matched to a gene; V was cut back by 3 bases and J by 13 bases. Germline CDR1 is DFQATT and CDR2 is SNEGSKA (reference sequence). CDR3 sequence reads: CSASQGGKGFF. DNA for the CDR3: TGCAGTGCTAGTCAGGGGGGCAAGGGTTTCTTT.

This clone came up a few times. This sequence joins TRBV19 and TRBJ2-3, with 11 bases aligning to TRBD2. Trimming removed 5 bases from V and 3 bases from J; junction bases left unmatched: 7. Germline values: CDR1 LNHDA, CDR2 SQIVND (reference sequence). The CDR3 extends over 16 amino acids. The CDR3 spells CASSGGTSGFTDTQYF. CDR3 bases: TGTGCCAGTAGTGGGGGGACTAGCGGTTTTACAGATACGCAGTATTTT.

The CDR3 DNA follows: TGCGCCAGCCGAATCGGACAGGGGGCGGGAGATACGCAGTATTTT. This codes for CASRIGQGAGDTQYF. The chain carries TRBV5-1 and TRBJ2-3, with 11 bases lining up with TRBD1. This CDR3 has 15 amino acids. Per the germline V gene, CDR1 is SGHRS and CDR2 is YFSETQ. V shed 7 bases, J shed 5 bases, and the junction held 9 bases outside the gene matches.

J is TRBJ2-1 and V is TRBV3-1 (or the pseudogene TRBV3-2); 7 bases align to TRBD2. V was pared by 3 bases and J by 7 bases, with 6 bases of the junction left unmatched. This CDR3 has 14 amino acids. Germline values: CDR1 LGHDT, CDR2 YNNKEL (reference sequence). DNA for the CDR3: TGTGCCAGCAGCCAGAGGAGGGAGGGGAATGAGCAGTTCTTC. Its protein is CASSQRREGNEQFF.

V usage is TRBV7-9 and J usage is TRBJ2-1, with a weak D call TRBD1 (6 bases). The CDR3 covers 16 residues. CDR1 and CDR2 from the germline V gene are SEHNR and FQNEAQ (reference sequence). Trimming took off 2 bases at V and 2 bases at J, with 13 bases between the two ends. The CDR3 nucleotides read TGTGCCAGCAGCTTAAGGGGGATCTTAGCCTACAATGAGCAGTTCTTC. Translated: CASSLRGILAYNEQFF.